The 16 T cell receptor beta chains below come from one sample, sequenced in a study of blood T cell repertoires in COVID-19. Clones were read by immunoSEQ multiplex PCR, and TCRdb kept only the in-frame ones, dropping some. The repertoire holds a few hundred thousand clones, with 90% as singletons. Sequences were obtained from peripheral blood. The receptors were gathered from a woman aged 55-70 years with COVID-19, enrolled during active disease.

The CDR3 DNA is TGTGCCGCCCTGGGACTAGCGGGACAAGAGACCCAGTACTTC. Protein: CAALGLAGQETQYF. V gene TRBV6-4 combines with J gene TRBJ2-5; 13 bases agree with TRBD2. Per the germline V gene, CDR1 is MRHNA and CDR2 is SNTAGT. The CDR3 runs to 14 residues. With 11 bases clipped from V and 2 bases from J, the junction kept 5 bases outside the gene matches.

The chain's CDR3 is CASSYEFNTEAFF. The CDR3, as DNA: TGTGCCAGCAGTTACGAGTTTAACACTGAAGCTTTCTTT. This chain joins TRBV6-2 or TRBV6-3 and TRBJ1-1, with D uncertain. The CDR3 contains 13 residues. V gave up 2 bases and J gave up 2 bases, with 6 bases separating them. The germline CDR1 and CDR2 sequences are MNHEY and SVGEGT.

The rearrangement joins TRBV7-9 to TRBJ1-2, with 9 bases identical to TRBD1. Germline CDR1 and CDR2: SEHNR and FQNEAQ (reference sequence). With V trimmed by 5 bases and J by 7 bases, 8 bases remained unmatched. CDR3 length equals 14 residues. The CDR3 DNA reads as TGTGCCAGCAGCCGGCTACAGGGGGCGGTTGGCTACACCTTC. Protein sequence: CASSRLQGAVGYTF.

J is TRBJ1-1 and V is TRBV3-1 (or the pseudogene TRBV3-2); possible D gene TRBD1, 6 bases. V shed 3 bases and J shed 1 base, with 12 bases lying between them. CDR1 is LGHDT, CDR2 YNNKEL, per germline (reference sequence). This CDR3 is built from 15 residues. CDR3 sequence: CASSQGQLSNTEAFF. The CDR3 nucleotides read TGTGCCAGCAGCCAGGGACAATTATCGAACACTGAAGCTTTCTTT.

The rearrangement links TRBV7-9 to TRBJ1-4; possible D gene TRBD1, 6 bases. CDR1 is SEHNR and CDR2 is FQNEAQ in the germline V gene (reference sequence). The CDR3 is made up of 13 amino acids. Deletions cut 3 bases from V and 8 bases from J, with 10 bases between. CDR3 loop: CASSLGQGEKLFF. DNA for the CDR3: TGTGCCAGCAGCTTGGGACAAGGGGAAAAACTGTTTTTT.

The chain combines TRBV10-3 with TRBJ1-1; 7 bases align to TRBD1. This CDR3 spans 14 amino acids. The J segment lost 2 bases and the V segment lost 6 bases, leaving 6 bases of the junction unmatched. Germline V lookup: CDR1 ENHRY, CDR2 SYGVKD. The chain's CDR3 is CAIRSGTENTEAFF. CDR3 sequence (DNA): TGTGCCATCAGATCCGGGACAGAAAACACTGAAGCTTTCTTT.

The chain recombines TRBV2 with TRBJ1-2; D remains ambiguous. The V gene lost 8 bases and the J gene lost 7 bases, with 11 bases spanning the gap. This CDR3 is 11 amino acids long. The germline CDR1 and CDR2 sequences are SNHLY and FYNNEI. The CDR3 nucleotides are TGTGCCAGCCGATCTGAGGGTGGCTACACCTTC. This sequence encodes CASRSEGGYTF.

The chain carries TRBV7-6 and TRBJ2-7; 9 bases are a match to TRBD2. The V gene end was trimmed by 1 base and the J gene end by 5 bases; junction bases not matched to a gene: 6. The CDR3 runs to 15 residues. Germline assignment: CDR1 SGHVS and CDR2 FNYEAQ. The CDR3 nucleotides are TGTGCCAGCAGCTTAGGAGCGGGGGGTGTGGACGAGCAGTACTTC. As protein: CASSLGAGGVDEQYF.

The chain is built from TRBV11-3 and TRBJ2-1; possible D gene TRBD1, 6 bases. V shed 0 bases and J shed 2 bases, with 14 bases lying between them. The CDR3 loop spans 17 amino acids. Germline values: CDR1 SGHNT, CDR2 YENEEA. CDR3 protein: CASSLDPSRTAYNEQFF. The CDR3 nucleotides read TGTGCCAGCAGCTTAGACCCCTCACGGACAGCCTACAATGAGCAGTTCTTC.

The CDR3 DNA reads as TGTGCCAGCTCACAACGGGACACCCGGGGCACTGAAGCTTTCTTT. This translates into CASSQRDTRGTEAFF. The chain uses TRBV18 and TRBJ1-1; TRBD1 is a possible D gene (6 bases). This CDR3 has 15 amino acids. The V end lost 4 bases, the J end lost 4 bases, and 16 bases lay between the germline ends. The V gene's germline CDR1 is KGHSH and CDR2 LQKENI.

Only one count was recorded for this clone. The CDR3 nucleotides are TGTGCCAGAAGCTTGCGACCTACGGGACACAACTACGAGCAGTACTTC. Encoded protein: CARSLRPTGHNYEQYF. The rearrangement uses TRBV5-3 and TRBJ2-7, with D perhaps matching TRBD1 (6 bases). TRBV5-3 is sorted into the ORF group, with uncertain function. The length of the CDR3 is 16 residues. V gave up 1 base and J gave up 3 bases, with 17 bases separating them.

In this sample, this clone turned up a few times. The chain couples TRBV30 to TRBJ2-7; TRBD2 is a possible D gene (6 bases). The germline CDR1 and CDR2 sequences are GTSNPN and SVGIG (reference sequence). Between the trimmed V and J ends, which lost 4 bases and 3 bases, there was a span of 28 bases. CDR3 length: 18 residues. The CDR3 DNA reads TGTGCCTGGACCAAGGAGGGTTTTTCCCAGACGGAGGTCTACGAGCAGTACTTC. Its protein is CAWTKEGFSQTEVYEQYF. The whole variable domain, remainder taken from reference TRBV30 and TRBJ2-7, is SQTIHQWPATLVQPVGSPLSLECTVEGTSNPNLYWYRQAAGRGLQLLFYSVGIGQISSEVPQNLSASRPQDRQFILSSKKLLLSDSGFYLCAWTKEGFSQTEVYEQYFGPGTRLTVT.

V gene TRBV7-2 combines with J gene TRBJ1-3; D unresolved. CDR3 length: 15 amino acids. V was pared by 3 bases and J by 2 bases, with 11 bases between. Germline CDR1 and CDR2: SGHTA and FQGNSA. CDR3 in amino acids: CASSLALYPGNTIYF. The CDR3 DNA reads TGTGCCAGCAGCTTGGCCCTTTACCCTGGAAACACCATATATTTT.

The J gene is TRBJ1-4, the V gene TRBV13, with 9 bases fitting TRBD1. Germline values: CDR1 PRHDT, CDR2 FYEKMQ (reference sequence). This CDR3 comprises 14 residues. V lost 4 bases to trimming and J lost 6 bases; unmatched junction nucleotides: 3. The CDR3 protein is CASSYRDRDEKLFF. For the CDR3, the DNA is TGTGCCAGCAGCTACCGGGACAGGGATGAAAAACTGTTTTTT.

The chain has TRBV5-4 and TRBJ2-7, with 8 bases identical to TRBD1. This CDR3 has 15 residues. V shed 3 bases, J shed 0 bases, and the junction held 5 bases outside the gene matches. Germline values: CDR1 SGHNT, CDR2 YYREEE (reference sequence). The CDR3 DNA sequence: TGTGCCAGCAGCTCCGACAGGGGAAGCTCCTACGAGCAGTACTTC. It yields the protein CASSSDRGSSYEQYF.

The chain recombines TRBV6-5 with TRBJ1-3, with 7 bases fitting TRBD1. Per germline, CDR1 MNHEY and CDR2 SVGAGI. This CDR3 is 14 amino acids long. Trimming took 4 bases from V and 5 from J; bases not matched to a gene: 5. This chain's CDR3 is CASSSEGARNTIYF. The CDR3 nucleotides are TGTGCCAGCAGTTCTGAGGGGGCGAGAAACACCATATATTTT.